These 18 T cell receptor beta chains share one sample of origin, sequenced in a study of blood T cells in healthy people across ages. A sample-barcoded 5' primer and a J-beta primer mix were used in a second PCR of roughly 6 to 11 cycles. TCRdb re-called the 5' RACE reads with MiXCR, one entry per CDR3 protein. This sample carries about 780,000 distinct CDR3 sequences, roughly 24% of them seen once, and the ten largest clones take roughly 3.1%. This sample was shared with a second study, whose subject was T cells of mothers and their children.

Sequencing used blood. The receptors were sampled from a boy younger than 18 in good health.

This clonotype occurred a few times. The V call is TRBV2, the J call TRBJ2-5, with D hard to call. Germline V gene sequence: CDR1 SNHLY, CDR2 FYNNEI. Trimming removed 2 bases from V and 4 bases from J, with 11 bases in between. This CDR3 has 14 amino acids. The CDR3 protein is CASSESVSRETQYF. Here the CDR3 DNA reads TGTGCCAGCAGTGAATCGGTTAGCCGAGAGACCCAGTACTTC.

This clonotype was seen more than once but under ten times. V is TRBV10-3 and J is TRBJ2-6; tentative D call: TRBD1 (6 bases). CDR3 length: 16 amino acids. The germline CDR1 and CDR2 sequences are ENHRY and SYGVKD. V gave up 6 bases and J gave up 3 bases, with 15 bases separating them. CDR3 loop: CAISLQGKGGANVLTF. In nucleotides, the CDR3 is TGTGCCATCAGCCTACAGGGTAAAGGTGGGGCCAACGTCCTGACTTTC.

The sample holds a few counts of this clonotype. The V call is TRBV5-1, the J call TRBJ2-1, with 13 bases fitting TRBD2. J gave up 8 bases and V 4 bases, and 12 bases lay outside the gene matches. The V gene's germline CDR1 is SGHRS and CDR2 YFSETQ. This CDR3 is 17 amino acids long. CDR3 sequence reads: CASSATGTSGANHEQFF. The DNA for the CDR3 is TGCGCCAGCAGCGCTACCGGGACTAGCGGGGCGAACCATGAGCAGTTCTTC.

A few counts support this clonotype. The chain carries TRBV4-1 and TRBJ1-4; D is ambiguous. The CDR3 consists of 15 residues. CDR1 is MGHRA and CDR2 is YSYEKL in the germline V gene. V lost 3 bases and J lost 1, with 9 bases in between. This chain's CDR3 is CASSQNAGTNEKLFF. Here the CDR3 DNA reads TGCGCCAGCAGCCAGAACGCAGGAACTAATGAAAAACTGTTTTTT.

This clonotype was seen more than once but under ten times. The chain links TRBV2 to TRBJ2-1, with 13 bases matching TRBD2. V shed 11 bases, J shed 7 bases, and the junction held 8 bases outside the gene matches. The germline CDR1 and CDR2 sequences are SNHLY and FYNNEI. This CDR3 spans 14 amino acids. The CDR3 protein is CASDVLAGGNEQFF. The CDR3 DNA follows: TGTGCCTCCGACGTACTAGCGGGGGGGAATGAGCAGTTCTTC.

In regard to this clonotype: A junction end diverges from the germline sequence, so it may reflect a read error. The DNA for the CDR3 is TGTACCAGCAGTCCTACAGGGAAACAAGAGACCCAGTACTTC. This codes for CTSSPTGKQETQYF. The V and J genes are TRBV7-6 and TRBJ2-5, with D maybe TRBD1 (6 bases). This CDR3 contains 14 residues. Germline values: CDR1 SGHVS, CDR2 FNYEAQ.

This chain links TRBV12-3 or TRBV12-4 with TRBJ1-2; TRBD1 aligns across 10 bases. V shed 4 bases, J shed 3 bases, and the junction held 5 bases outside the gene matches. This CDR3 region has 15 residues. The CDR3 sequence is CASSSRDRGHYGYTF. Written as DNA, the CDR3 is TGTGCCAGCAGTTCCCGGGACAGGGGTCACTATGGCTACACCTTC.

This chain links TRBV12-5 with TRBJ2-1; 10 nucleotides match TRBD2. Germline trimming cut 1 base from V and 1 base from J; bases unmatched to any gene: 1. Germline V gene sequence: CDR1 LGHNT, CDR2 FRNRAP. The CDR3 has 16 amino acids. This chain's CDR3 is CASGLGAGGSYNEQFF. In DNA, the CDR3 is TGTGCTAGTGGTTTGGGAGCGGGAGGGTCCTACAATGAGCAGTTCTTC.

The rearrangement links TRBV6-5 to TRBJ2-5; D is possibly TRBD2 (6 bases). This CDR3 contains 13 residues. Trimming removed 6 bases at V and 2 bases at J, with 10 bases between. Germline loops: CDR1 MNHEY, CDR2 SVGAGI. CDR3 nucleotide sequence: TGTGCCAGCAGACGACTAGAACAAGAGACCCAGTACTTC. Encoded protein: CASRRLEQETQYF.

V and J are TRBV28 and TRBJ2-2; 7 nucleotides line up with TRBD2. The germline V gene encodes CDR1 MDHEN and CDR2 SYDVKM. Germline trimming cut 5 bases from V and 7 bases from J; bases unmatched to any gene: 10. This CDR3 contains 15 residues. CDR3 in amino acids: CASSQRTRGSGELFF. The CDR3 nucleotides are TGTGCCAGCAGTCAACGGACTAGAGGGAGCGGGGAGCTGTTTTTT.

This clonotype came up a few times. The DNA of the CDR3 is TGCGCCAGCCGAGAGGGGGAGGACACTGAAGCTTTCTTT. Translated: CASREGEDTEAFF. V usage is TRBV5-1 and J usage is TRBJ1-1; tentative D call: TRBD1 (6 bases). Germline V gives CDR1 SGHRS, CDR2 YFSETQ. This CDR3 is built from 13 residues. Trimming left V 7 bases short and J 3 bases short, with 13 bases between.

This sequence joins TRBV7-8 and TRBJ1-1, with 9 nucleotides matching TRBD1. The germline CDR1 and CDR2 sequences are SGHVS and FQNEAQ. Unmatched junction bases numbered 10, after V lost 5 bases and J lost 3 bases. This CDR3 is 16 amino acids long. The DNA of the CDR3 is TGTGCCAGCAGCCCGCGAGACAGGGGGATAGACACTGAAGCTTTCTTT. It specifies CASSPRDRGIDTEAFF.

This clonotype was detected a few times. The chain combines TRBV29-1 with TRBJ1-3; D ambiguous. The CDR3 runs 16 residues. Trimming shortened V by 1 base and J by 5 bases, and 18 bases separated the two germline ends. Germline lookup yields CDR1 SQVTM and CDR2 ANQGSEA. This chain's CDR3 is CSVEVLERRGRNTIYF. In nucleotides, the CDR3 is TGCAGCGTTGAAGTGTTGGAGCGGCGGGGTAGAAACACCATATATTTT.

This clonotype appeared a few times. The chain uses TRBV10-3 and TRBJ2-7; 8 bases match TRBD1. V lost 4 bases to trimming and J lost 0 bases; unmatched junction nucleotides: 14. This CDR3 comprises 18 residues. The germline V gene has CDR1 ENHRY and CDR2 SYGVKD. The CDR3 region is CAISAAPLGTGRSYEQYF. CDR3 bases: TGTGCCATCAGTGCAGCTCCCCTGGGGACAGGACGCTCCTACGAGCAGTACTTC.

This clonotype was seen just once. V and J are TRBV9 and TRBJ1-3; D gene unclear. V dropped 4 bases and J dropped 0 bases, with 11 bases sitting between them. CDR3 size: 15 residues. Germline CDR1 reads SGDLS; CDR2 reads YYNGEE. CDR3 sequence (DNA): TGTGCCAGCAGCCCCGCGGTGAGCTCTGGAAACACCATATATTTT. This translates into CASSPAVSSGNTIYF.

J is TRBJ2-5 and V is TRBV2; 9 nucleotides line up with TRBD1. The J call could be wrong; TRBJ2-7 is a better fit for the DNA end. Per the germline V gene, CDR1 is SNHLY and CDR2 is FYNNEI. The CDR3 covers 17 residues. CDR3 in DNA: TGTGCCAGCAGCGACATGGCCCGGACAGGGGTAGCCCTCGAGCAGTACTTC. As protein: CASSDMARTGVALEQYF.

The chain is built from TRBV24-1 and TRBJ2-3; 7 bases map to TRBD2. The junction had 11 bases not matched to a gene; V was cut back by 9 bases and J by 6 bases. The CDR3 consists of 14 residues. Germline loops: CDR1 KGHDR, CDR2 SFDVKD. CDR3 loop: CATSSGRGADTQYF. The DNA of the CDR3 is TGTGCCACCTCTTCGGGGAGGGGAGCGGATACGCAGTATTTT.

This clonotype has only a few counts. The chain is built from TRBV5-1 and TRBJ1-4; TRBD1 is a possible D gene (6 bases). CDR3 size: 15 residues. V was pared by 5 bases and J by 5 bases, with 16 bases between. The V gene's germline CDR1 is SGHRS and CDR2 YFSETQ. CDR3: CASSYTGTNNEKLFF. In DNA form, the CDR3 reads TGCGCCAGCAGTTACACCGGGACAAACAATGAAAAACTGTTTTTT.